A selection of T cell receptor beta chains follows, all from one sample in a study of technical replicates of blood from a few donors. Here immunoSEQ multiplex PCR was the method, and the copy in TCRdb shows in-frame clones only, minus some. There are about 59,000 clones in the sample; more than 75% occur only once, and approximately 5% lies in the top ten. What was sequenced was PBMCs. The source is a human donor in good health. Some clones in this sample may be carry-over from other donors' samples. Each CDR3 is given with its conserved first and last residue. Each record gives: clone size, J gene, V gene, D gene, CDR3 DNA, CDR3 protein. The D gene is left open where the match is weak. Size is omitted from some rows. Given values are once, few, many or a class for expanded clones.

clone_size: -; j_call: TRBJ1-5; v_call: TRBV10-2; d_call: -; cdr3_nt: TGCGCCAGCAGTGAAACAGGGCGCAGCAATCAGCCCCAGCATTTT; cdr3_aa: CASSETGRSNQPQHF
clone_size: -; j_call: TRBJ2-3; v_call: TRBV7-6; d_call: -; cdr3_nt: TGTGCCAGCAGCCGAGGGGGGGCGGGAGATACGCAGTATTTT; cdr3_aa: CASSRGGAGDTQYF
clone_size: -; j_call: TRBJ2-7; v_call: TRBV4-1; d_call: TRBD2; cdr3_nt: TGCGCCAGCAGCCAGGGGGGCGGGGTATGGCGGGGGGTCGAGCAGTACTTC; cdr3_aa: CASSQGGGVWRGVEQYF
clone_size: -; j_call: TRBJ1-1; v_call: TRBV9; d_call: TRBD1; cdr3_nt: TGTGCCAGCAGCGCGTCCCCGGGACAGGGGTCTGAAGCTTTCTTT; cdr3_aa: CASSASPGQGSEAFF
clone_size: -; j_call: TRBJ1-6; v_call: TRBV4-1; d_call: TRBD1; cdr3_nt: TGCGCCAGCAGCCGTTACCGAGCAAGAGGACAGGGTTCAGGGCGCTCACCCCTCCACTTT; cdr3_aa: CASSRYRARGQGSGRSPLHF
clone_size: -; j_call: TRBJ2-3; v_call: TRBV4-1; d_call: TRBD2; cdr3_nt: TGCGCCAGCAGCCAAGCAACGGGGGGGCTGATAGATACGCAGTATTTT; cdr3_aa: CASSQATGGLIDTQYF
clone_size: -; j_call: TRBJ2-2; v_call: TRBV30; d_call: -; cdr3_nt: TGTGCCTTTGAGGCAGGGGGGACCGGGGAGCTGTTTTTT; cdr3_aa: CAFEAGGTGELFF
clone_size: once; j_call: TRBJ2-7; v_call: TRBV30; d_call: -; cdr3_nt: TGTGCCTGGGCCAGATCCTACGAGCAGTACTTC; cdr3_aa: CAWARSYEQYF
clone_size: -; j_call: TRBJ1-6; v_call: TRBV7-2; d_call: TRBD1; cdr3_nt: TGTGCCAGCACCTTCTCTTCCGGGACAGGGATTTCACCCCTCCACTTT; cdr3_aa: CASTFSSGTGISPLHF
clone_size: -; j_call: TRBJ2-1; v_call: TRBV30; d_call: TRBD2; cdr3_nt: TGTGCCTGGAGTTACCTCCTAGCGGGATACAATGAGCAGTTCTTC; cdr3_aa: CAWSYLLAGYNEQFF
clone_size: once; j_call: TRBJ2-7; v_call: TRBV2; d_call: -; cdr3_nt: TGTGCCACTAAGATTGGTATTCAGTACTTC; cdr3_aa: CATKIGIQYF
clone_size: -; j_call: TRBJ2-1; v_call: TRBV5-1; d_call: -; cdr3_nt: TGCGCCAGCAGCTTGACTAGCAGCACCGTGAATGAGCAGTTCTTC; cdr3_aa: CASSLTSSTVNEQFF
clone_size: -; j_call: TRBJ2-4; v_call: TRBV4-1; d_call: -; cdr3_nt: TGCGCCAGCAGCCAAGGAAGCAGGGCCAAAAACATTCAGTACTTC; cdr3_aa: CASSQGSRAKNIQYF
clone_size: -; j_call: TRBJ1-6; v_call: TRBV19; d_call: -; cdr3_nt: TGTGCCAGTAGTATACGGAGCTCCTATAATTCACCCCTCCACTTT; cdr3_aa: CASSIRSSYNSPLHF
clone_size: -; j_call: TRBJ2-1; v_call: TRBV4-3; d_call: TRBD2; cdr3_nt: TGCGCCAGCAGCCAAGGGACTAGCGGGAGAATTGAGCAGTTCTTC; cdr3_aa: CASSQGTSGRIEQFF
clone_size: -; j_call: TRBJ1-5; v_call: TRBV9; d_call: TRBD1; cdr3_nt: TGTGCCAGCAGCCCTGGGACAGGATATCAGCCCCAGCATTTT; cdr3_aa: CASSPGTGYQPQHF
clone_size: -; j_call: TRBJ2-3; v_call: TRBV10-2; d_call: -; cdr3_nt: TGCGCCAGCAGTGTCAGGGCAGATACGCAGTATTTT; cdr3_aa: CASSVRADTQYF
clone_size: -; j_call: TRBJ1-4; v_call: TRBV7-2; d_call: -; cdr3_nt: TGTGCCAGCAGCTCAAGAGGATCAAATGAAAAACTGTTTTTT; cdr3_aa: CASSSRGSNEKLFF
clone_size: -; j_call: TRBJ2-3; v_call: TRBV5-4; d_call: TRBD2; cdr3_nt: TGTGCCAGCAGCTTCGCTAGCGGGATCTCCGGGGCAGATACGCAGTATTTT; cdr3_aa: CASSFASGISGADTQYF
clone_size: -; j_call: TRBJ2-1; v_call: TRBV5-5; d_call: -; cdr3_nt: TGTGCCAGCAGCTCCTACCGTCGTGAGGAGCAGTTCTTC; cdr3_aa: CASSSYRREEQFF
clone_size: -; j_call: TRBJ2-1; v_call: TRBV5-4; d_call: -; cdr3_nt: TGTGCCAGCAGCCGCTGGGAGAGCTCCTACAATGAGCAGTTCTTC; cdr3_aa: CASSRWESSYNEQFF
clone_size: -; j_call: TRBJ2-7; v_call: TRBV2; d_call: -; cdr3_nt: TGTGCCAGCAATTCGGACGGGACGGCGGGGGAGCAGTACTTC; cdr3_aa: CASNSDGTAGEQYF
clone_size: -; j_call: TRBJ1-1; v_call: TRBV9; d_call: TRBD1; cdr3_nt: TGTGCCAGCAGCGGTCGGACAGGGGGTACGATAACTGAAGCTTTCTTT; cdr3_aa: CASSGRTGGTITEAFF
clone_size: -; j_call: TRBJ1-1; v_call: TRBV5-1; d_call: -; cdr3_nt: TGCGCCAGCAGCCGACTGGGACAAGTTGAAGCTTTCTTT; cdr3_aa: CASSRLGQVEAFF
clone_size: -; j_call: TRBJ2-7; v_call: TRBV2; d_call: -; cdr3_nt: TGTGCCAGCACGCCAGGCTACGAGCAGTACTTC; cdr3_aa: CASTPGYEQYF
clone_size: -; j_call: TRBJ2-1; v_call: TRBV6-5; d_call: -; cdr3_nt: TGTGCCAGCAGATATGACAGTGACAATGAGCAGTTCTTC; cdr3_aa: CASRYDSDNEQFF
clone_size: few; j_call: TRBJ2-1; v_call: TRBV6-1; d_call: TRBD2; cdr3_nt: TGTGCCAGCCGTCCCCTGGCTAGCGGGAACAATGAGCAGTTCTTC; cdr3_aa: CASRPLASGNNEQFF
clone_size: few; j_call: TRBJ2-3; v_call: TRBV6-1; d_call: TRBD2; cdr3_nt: TGTGCCAGCAGTGGACAACTAGCGGCGACAGATACGCAGTATTTT; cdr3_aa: CASSGQLAATDTQYF
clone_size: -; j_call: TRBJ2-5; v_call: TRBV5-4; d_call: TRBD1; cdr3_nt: TGTGCCAGCAGCGTGAAAAGTGGGACAGGGGGCATGGAGACCCAGTACTTC; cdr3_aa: CASSVKSGTGGMETQYF
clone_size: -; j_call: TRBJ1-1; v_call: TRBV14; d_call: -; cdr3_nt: TGTGCCAGCAGCCTTAGAGGGGGACGGACTGAAGCTTTCTTT; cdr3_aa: CASSLRGGRTEAFF
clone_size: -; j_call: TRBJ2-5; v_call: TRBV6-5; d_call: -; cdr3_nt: TGTGCCAGCAGCCTCGGCGGTGGGGCAGAGACCCAGTACTTC; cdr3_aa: CASSLGGGAETQYF
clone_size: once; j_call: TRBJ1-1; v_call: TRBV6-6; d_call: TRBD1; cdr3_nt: TGTGCCAGCAGTTTTCCGGGACAGGGGCCTGCGGCTTTCTTT; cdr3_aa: CASSFPGQGPAAFF
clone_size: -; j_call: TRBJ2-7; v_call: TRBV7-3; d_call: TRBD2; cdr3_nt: TGTGCCAGCAGCTTAACTGGCGGGGGAACCTACGAGCAGTACTTC; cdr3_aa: CASSLTGGGTYEQYF
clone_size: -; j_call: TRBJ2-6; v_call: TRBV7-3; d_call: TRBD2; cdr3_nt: TGTGCCAGCAGCTTCGGACTAGCGGGAACCGGGGCCAACGTCCTGACTTTC; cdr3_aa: CASSFGLAGTGANVLTF
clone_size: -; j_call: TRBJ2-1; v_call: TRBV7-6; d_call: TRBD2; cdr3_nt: TGTGCCAGCAGCGACGAAGCGGGAGGTTACAATGAGCAGTTCTTC; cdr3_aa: CASSDEAGGYNEQFF
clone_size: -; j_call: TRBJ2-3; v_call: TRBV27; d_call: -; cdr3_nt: TGTGCCAGCAGGGACTACTCCGCGGATACGCAGTATTTT; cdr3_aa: CASRDYSADTQYF
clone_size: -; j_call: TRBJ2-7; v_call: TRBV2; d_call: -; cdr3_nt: TGTGCCAGCAGTGATCATCATGACGAGCAGTACTTC; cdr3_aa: CASSDHHDEQYF
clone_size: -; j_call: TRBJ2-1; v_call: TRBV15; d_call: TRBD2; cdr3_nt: TGTGCCACCAGCAGAGATATCGGGGGGGCAAGTCATGAGCAGTTCTTC; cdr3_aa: CATSRDIGGASHEQFF
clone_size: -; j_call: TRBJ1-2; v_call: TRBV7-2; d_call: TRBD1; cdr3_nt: TGTGCCAGCAGCTCAGACAGGGGGAACTATGGCTACACCTTC; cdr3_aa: CASSSDRGNYGYTF
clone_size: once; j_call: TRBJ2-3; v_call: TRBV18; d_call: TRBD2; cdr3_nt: TGTGCCAGCTCACCGGAGTGGGGAGGGTCGTCGAGCACAGATACGCAGTATTTT; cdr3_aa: CASSPEWGGSSSTDTQYF
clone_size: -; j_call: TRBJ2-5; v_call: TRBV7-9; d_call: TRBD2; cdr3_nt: TGTGCCACTCGCGGGGCTAGCGGGAGTATGGAGACCCAGTACTTC; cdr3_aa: CATRGASGSMETQYF
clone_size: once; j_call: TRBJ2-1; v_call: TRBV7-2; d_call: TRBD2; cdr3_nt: TGTGCCAGCAGCTGGTCACTAGCGGGGGGTGGAGAGCAGTTCTTC; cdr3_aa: CASSWSLAGGGEQFF
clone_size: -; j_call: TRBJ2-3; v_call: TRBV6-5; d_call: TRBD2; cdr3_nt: TGTGCCAGCAGTTACTTTGGGACTAGCGGGGGTCAAACGCAGTATTTT; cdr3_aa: CASSYFGTSGGQTQYF
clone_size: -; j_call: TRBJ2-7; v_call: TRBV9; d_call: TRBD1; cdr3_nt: TGTGCCAGCAGCGTTGCCGGGACAGGGGTCGAGCAGTACTTC; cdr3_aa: CASSVAGTGVEQYF
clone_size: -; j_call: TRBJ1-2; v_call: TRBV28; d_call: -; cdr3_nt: TGTGCCAGCAGGCCCCCTGAGGAGAGCTACACCTTC; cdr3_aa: CASRPPEESYTF
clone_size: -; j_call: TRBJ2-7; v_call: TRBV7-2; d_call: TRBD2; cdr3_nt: TGTGCCAGCAGCAACCCGGGACTATTTCTCGAGCAGTACTTC; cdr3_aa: CASSNPGLFLEQYF
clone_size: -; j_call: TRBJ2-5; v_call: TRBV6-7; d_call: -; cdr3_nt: TGTGCCAGCAGGCCCACTCGGGAGACCCAGTACTTC; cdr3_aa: CASRPTRETQYF
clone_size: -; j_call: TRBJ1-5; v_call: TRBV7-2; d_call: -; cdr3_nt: TGTGCCAGCAGTTCCCCGGGGCAGCCCCAGCATTTT; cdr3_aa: CASSSPGQPQHF
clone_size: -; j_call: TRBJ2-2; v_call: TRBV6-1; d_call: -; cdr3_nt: TGTGCCAGCACGGCAGGTCGGTACACCGGGGAGCTGTTTTTT; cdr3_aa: CASTAGRYTGELFF
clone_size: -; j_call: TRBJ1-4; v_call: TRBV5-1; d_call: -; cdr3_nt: TGCGCCAGCACACAGACCGGGGGTGAAAAACTGTTTTTT; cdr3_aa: CASTQTGGEKLFF
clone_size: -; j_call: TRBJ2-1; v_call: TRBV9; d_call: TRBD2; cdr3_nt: TGTGCCAGCAGCCCGACTAGCGGGGGGTACAATGAGCAGTTCTTC; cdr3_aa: CASSPTSGGYNEQFF
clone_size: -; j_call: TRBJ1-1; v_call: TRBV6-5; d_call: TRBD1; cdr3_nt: TGTGCCAGCAGGATGACAGGGGGCACTGAAGCTTTCTTT; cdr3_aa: CASRMTGGTEAFF
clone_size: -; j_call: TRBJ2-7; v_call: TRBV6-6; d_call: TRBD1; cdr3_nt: TGTGCCAGCAGCGACAGGGGCCGCGAGCAGTACTTC; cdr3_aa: CASSDRGREQYF
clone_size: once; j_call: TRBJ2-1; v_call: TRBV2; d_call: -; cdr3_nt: TGTGCCAGCAGTGCAGAAAATGAGCAGTTCTTC; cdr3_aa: CASSAENEQFF
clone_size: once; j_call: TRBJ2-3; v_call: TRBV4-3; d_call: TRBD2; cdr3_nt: TGCGCCAGCAGCCAAGATTGGCGATTAGCGGGATCCAAGACAGATACGCAGTATTTT; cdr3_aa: CASSQDWRLAGSKTDTQYF